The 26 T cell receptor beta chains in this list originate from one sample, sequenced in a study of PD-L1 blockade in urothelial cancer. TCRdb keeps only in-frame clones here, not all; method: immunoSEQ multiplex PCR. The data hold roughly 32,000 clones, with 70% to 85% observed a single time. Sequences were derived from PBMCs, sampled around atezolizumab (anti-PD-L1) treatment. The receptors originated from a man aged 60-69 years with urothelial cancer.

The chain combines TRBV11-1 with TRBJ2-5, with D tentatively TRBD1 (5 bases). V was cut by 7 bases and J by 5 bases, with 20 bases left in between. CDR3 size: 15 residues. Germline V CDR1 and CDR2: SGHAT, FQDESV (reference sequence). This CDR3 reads CASTLGVGDLETQYF. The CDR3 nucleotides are TGTGCCAGCACCCTAGGGGTCGGAGATTTGGAGACCCAGTACTTC.

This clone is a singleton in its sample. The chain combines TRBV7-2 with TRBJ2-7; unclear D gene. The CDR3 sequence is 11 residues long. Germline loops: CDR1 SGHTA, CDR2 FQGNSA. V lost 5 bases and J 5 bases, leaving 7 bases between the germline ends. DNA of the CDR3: TGTGCCAGCAGCCCCGACAACGAGCAGTACTTC. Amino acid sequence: CASSPDNEQYF.

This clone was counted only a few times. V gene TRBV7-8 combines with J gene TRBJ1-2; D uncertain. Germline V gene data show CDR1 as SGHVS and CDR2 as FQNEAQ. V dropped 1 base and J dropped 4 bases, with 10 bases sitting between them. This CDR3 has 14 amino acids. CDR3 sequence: CASSLDVRAYGYTF. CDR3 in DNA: TGTGCCAGCAGCTTAGATGTGAGGGCCTATGGCTACACCTTC.

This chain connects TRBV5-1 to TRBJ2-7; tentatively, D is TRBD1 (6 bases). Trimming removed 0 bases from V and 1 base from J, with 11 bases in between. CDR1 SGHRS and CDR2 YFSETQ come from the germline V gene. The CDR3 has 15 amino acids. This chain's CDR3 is CASSLAGRGSYEQYF. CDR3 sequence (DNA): TGCGCCAGCAGCTTGGCTGGCAGGGGATCCTACGAGCAGTACTTC.

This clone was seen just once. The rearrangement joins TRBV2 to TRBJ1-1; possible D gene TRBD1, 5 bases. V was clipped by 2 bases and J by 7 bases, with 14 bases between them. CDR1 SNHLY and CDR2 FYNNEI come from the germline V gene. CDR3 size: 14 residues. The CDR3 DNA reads TGTGCCAGCAGTGAACTGGAGGGGTCGGGTGAAGCTTTCTTT. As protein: CASSELEGSGEAFF.

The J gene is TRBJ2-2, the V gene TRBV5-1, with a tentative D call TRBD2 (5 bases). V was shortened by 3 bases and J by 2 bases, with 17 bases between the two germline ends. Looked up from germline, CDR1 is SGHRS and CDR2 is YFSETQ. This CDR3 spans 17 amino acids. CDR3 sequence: CASSSAMMGSNTGELFF. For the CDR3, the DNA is TGCGCCAGCAGCTCCGCGATGATGGGGAGCAACACCGGGGAGCTGTTTTTT.

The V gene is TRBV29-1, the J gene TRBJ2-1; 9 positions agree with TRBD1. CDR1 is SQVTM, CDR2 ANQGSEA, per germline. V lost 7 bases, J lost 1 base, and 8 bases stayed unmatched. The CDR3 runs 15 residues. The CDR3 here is CSAPATGGSYNEQFF. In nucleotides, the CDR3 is TGCAGCGCTCCCGCGACAGGGGGATCCTACAATGAGCAGTTCTTC.

As DNA, the CDR3 is TGTGCCAGCAGTGACAGGCAAAACCCTGGGGCCAACGTCCTGACTTTC. It translates to CASSDRQNPGANVLTF. This rearrangement joins TRBV2 to TRBJ2-6; the D is unclear. The CDR3 has 16 amino acids. Germline-derived CDR1 and CDR2 are SNHLY and FYNNEI. V shed 3 bases and J shed 2 bases, with 11 bases lying between them.

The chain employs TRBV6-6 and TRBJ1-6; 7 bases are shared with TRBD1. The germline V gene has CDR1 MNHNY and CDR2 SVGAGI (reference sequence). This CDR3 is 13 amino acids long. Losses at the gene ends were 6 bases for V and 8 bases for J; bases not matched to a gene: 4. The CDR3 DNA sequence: TGTGCCAGCAGCCGCGGGACAGATTCACCCCTCCACTTT. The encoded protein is CASSRGTDSPLHF.

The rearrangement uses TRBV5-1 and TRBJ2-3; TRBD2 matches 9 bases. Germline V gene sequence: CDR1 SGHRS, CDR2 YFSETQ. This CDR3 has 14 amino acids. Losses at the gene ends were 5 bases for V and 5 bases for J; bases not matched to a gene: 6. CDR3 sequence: CASRLSGGGDTQYF. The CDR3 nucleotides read TGCGCCAGCAGACTTAGCGGGGGTGGAGATACGCAGTATTTT. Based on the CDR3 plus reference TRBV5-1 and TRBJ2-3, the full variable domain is KAGVTQTPRYLIKTRGQQVTLSCSPISGHRSVSWYQQTPGQGLQFLFEYFSETQRNKGNFPGRFSGRQFSNSRSEMNVSTLELGDSALYLCASRLSGGGDTQYFGPGTRLTVL.

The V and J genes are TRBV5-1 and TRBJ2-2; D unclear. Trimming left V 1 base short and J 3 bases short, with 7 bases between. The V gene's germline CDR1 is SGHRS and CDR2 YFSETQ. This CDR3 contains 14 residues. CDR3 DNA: TGCGCCAGCAGCTTGTTCGGAGACACCGGGGAGCTGTTTTTT. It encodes CASSLFGDTGELFF.

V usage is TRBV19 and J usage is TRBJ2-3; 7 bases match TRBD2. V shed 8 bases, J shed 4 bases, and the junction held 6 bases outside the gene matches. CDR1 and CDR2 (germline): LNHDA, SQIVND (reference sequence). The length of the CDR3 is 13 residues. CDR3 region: CASRTSGADTQYF. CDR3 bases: TGTGCCAGTCGGACTAGTGGCGCAGATACGCAGTATTTT.

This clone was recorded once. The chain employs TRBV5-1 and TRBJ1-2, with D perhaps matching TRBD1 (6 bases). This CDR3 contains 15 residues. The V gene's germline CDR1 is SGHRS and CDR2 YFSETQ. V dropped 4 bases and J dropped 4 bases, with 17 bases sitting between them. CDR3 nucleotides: TGCGCCAGCAGCCCGGCCTTGGGGGCAGTCTATGGCTACACCTTC. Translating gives CASSPALGAVYGYTF. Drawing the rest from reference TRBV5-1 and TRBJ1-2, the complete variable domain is KAGVTQTPRYLIKTRGQQVTLSCSPISGHRSVSWYQQTPGQGLQFLFEYFSETQRNKGNFPGRFSGRQFSNSRSEMNVSTLELGDSALYLCASSPALGAVYGYTFGSGTRLTVV.

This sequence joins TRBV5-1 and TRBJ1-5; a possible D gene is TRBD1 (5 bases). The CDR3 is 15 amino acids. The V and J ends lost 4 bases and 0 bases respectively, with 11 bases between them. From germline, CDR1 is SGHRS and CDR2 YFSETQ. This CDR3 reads CASSPTGGSNQPQHF. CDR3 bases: TGCGCCAGCAGCCCGACCGGGGGTAGCAATCAGCCCCAGCATTTT.

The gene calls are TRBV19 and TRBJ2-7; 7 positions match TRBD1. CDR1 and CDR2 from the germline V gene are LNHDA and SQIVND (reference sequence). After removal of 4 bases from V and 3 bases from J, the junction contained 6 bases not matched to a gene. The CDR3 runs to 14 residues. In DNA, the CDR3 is TGTGCCAGTAGTACCGGGACAGCGAACTACGAGCAGTACTTC. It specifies CASSTGTANYEQYF.

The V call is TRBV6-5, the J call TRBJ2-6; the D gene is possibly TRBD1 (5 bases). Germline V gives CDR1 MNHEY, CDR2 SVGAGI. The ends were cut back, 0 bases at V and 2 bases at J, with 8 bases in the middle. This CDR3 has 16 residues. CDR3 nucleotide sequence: TGTGCCAGCAGTTACTCAACAGGAGCTGGGGCCAACGTCCTGACTTTC. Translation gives CASSYSTGAGANVLTF.

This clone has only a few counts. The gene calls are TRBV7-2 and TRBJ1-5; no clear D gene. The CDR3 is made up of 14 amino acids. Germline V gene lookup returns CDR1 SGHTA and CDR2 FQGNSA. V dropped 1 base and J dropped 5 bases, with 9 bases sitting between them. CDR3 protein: CASSLEHGYQPQHF. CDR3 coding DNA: TGTGCCAGCAGCTTAGAGCACGGTTATCAGCCCCAGCATTTT.

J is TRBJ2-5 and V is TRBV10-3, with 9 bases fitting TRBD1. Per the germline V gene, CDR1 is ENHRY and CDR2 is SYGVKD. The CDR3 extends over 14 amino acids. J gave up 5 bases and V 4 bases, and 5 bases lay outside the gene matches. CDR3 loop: CAISGSGTGETQYF. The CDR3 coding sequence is TGTGCCATCAGTGGGTCCGGGACAGGGGAGACCCAGTACTTC.

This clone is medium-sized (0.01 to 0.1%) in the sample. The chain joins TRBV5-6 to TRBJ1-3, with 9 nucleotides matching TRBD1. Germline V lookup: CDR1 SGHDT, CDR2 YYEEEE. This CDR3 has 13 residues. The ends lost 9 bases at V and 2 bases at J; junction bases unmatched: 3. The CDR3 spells CAMGQGTGNTIYF. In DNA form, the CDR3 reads TGTGCCATGGGACAGGGCACTGGAAACACCATATATTTT.

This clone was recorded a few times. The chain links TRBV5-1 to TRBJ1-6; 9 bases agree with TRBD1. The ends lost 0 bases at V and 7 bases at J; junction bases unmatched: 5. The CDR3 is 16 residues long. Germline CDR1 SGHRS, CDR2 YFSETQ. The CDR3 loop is CASSLDGQGKNSPLHF. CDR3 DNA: TGCGCCAGCAGCTTGGACGGACAGGGGAAGAATTCACCCCTCCACTTT.

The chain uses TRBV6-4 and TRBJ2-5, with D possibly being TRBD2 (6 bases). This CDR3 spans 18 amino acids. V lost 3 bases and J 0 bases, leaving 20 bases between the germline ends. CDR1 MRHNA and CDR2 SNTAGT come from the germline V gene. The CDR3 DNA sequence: TGTGCCAGCAGTGAACTAAGGGATAGCGGAGAGTACCAAGAGACCCAGTACTTC. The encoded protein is CASSELRDSGEYQETQYF.

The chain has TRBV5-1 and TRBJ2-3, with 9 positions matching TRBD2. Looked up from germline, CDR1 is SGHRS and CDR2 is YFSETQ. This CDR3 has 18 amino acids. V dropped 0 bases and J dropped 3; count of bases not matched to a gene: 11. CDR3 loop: CASSLEPPAGGPTDTQYF. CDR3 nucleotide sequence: TGCGCCAGCAGCTTGGAACCCCCGGCGGGAGGGCCGACAGATACGCAGTATTTT.

The CDR3 nucleotides read TGTGCCAGCTCACTAGGGACTAGCGGAACGTACGAGCAGTACTTC. It translates to CASSLGTSGTYEQYF. The chain carries TRBV18 and TRBJ2-7, with TRBD2 matching 11 bases. With V trimmed by 4 bases and J by 4 bases, 6 bases remained unmatched. The CDR3 spans 15 residues. Germline values: CDR1 KGHSH, CDR2 LQKENI.

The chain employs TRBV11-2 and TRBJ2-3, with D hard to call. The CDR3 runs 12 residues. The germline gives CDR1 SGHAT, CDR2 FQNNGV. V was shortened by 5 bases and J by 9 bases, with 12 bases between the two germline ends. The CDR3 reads CASSAASRTQYF. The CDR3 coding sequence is TGTGCCAGCAGCGCGGCTTCACGCACGCAGTATTTT.

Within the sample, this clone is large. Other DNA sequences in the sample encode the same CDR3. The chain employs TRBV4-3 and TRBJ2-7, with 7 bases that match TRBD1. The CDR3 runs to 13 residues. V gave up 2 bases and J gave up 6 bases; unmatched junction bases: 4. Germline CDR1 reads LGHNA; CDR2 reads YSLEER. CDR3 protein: CASSQRTGREQYF. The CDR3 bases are TGCGCCAGCAGCCAACGGACAGGCCGCGAGCAGTACTTC.

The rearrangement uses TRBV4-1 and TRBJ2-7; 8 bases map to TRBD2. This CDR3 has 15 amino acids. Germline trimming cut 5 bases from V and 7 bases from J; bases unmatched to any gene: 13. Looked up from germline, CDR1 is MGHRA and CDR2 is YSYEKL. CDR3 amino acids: CASSARLAKGEEQYF. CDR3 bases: TGCGCCAGCAGCGCACGACTAGCGAAAGGGGAGGAGCAGTACTTC.